This T cell receptor beta chain emerged from a study of T cells after yellow fever vaccination. Notes on the study in general: A secondary response was less intense yet reached its peak sooner, at day 5 versus 15.

TCRdb re-derived calls from the 5' RACE reads in MiXCR, one entry per CDR3 protein. Among under 55,000 distinct CDR3 sequences listed, 6.6% were seen once. Germline V gives CDR1 LGHNA, CDR2 YSLEER. The CDR3 contains 17 residues. V dropped 3 bases and J dropped 7 bases, with 19 bases sitting between them. The V and J genes are TRBV4-3 and TRBJ1-6; tentatively, D is TRBD1 (5 bases). The sequence came from a man aged 18 to 29 who received the YFV17D yellow fever vaccine. Material: CD8+ T cells not binding an NS4B(214-222) dextramer, sorted from PBMCs, obtained more than 35 days after the first yellow fever vaccination. The CDR3 sequence is CASSQGVGKPTNSPLHF. DNA of the CDR3: TGCGCCAGCAGCCAGGGGGTAGGGAAACCTACGAATTCACCCCTCCACTTT.